This record looks at one T cell receptor beta chain sequence and its context. Individuals aged roughly 18 to 95 years were recruited from 24 US areas. In the 2 weeks before study entry, exposed participants met a COVID-19 case, which was PCR-confirmed or clinician-diagnosed. Sequencing was performed with immunoSEQ multiplex PCR; in TCRdb, only in-frame clones are kept and a portion is missing. This table holds 200,000 to 250,000 clones, over 80% found once. This entry comes from a study of blood T cell repertoires in COVID-19. As for the study in general: The United States, Italy and Spain were the sources of the acute and convalescent COVID-19 samples. Sources were T cells, B-cell-depleted T cells, or PBMCs; the material itself was cDNA or gDNA.

The V gene's germline CDR1 is SGHKS and CDR2 YYEKEE (reference sequence). This CDR3 has 14 residues. The ends were cut back, 5 bases at V and 3 bases at J, with 12 bases in the middle. Source material: PBMCs or T cells enriched from blood (not recorded which). The chain recombines TRBV5-5 with TRBJ1-5; no reliable D call. The receptor comes from a man aged 50 or older who had been exposed to COVID-19. The CDR3 DNA reads TGTGCCAGCAGTATGGGCCCGACCAATCAGCCCCAGCATTTT. It encodes CASSMGPTNQPQHF.